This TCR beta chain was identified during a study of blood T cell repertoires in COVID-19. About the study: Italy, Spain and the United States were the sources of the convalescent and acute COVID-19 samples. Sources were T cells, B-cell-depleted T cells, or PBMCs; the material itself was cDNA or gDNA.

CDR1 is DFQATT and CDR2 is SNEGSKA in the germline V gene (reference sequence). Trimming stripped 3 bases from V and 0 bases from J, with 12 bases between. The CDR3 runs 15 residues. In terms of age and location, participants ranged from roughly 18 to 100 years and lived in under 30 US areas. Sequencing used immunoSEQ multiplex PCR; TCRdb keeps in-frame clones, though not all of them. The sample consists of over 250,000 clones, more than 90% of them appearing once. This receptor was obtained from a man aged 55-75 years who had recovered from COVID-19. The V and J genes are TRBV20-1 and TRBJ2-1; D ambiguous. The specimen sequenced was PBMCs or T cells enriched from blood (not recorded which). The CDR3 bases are TGCAGTGCTAGTAAGCGCTTAAGCTCCTACAATGAGCAGTTCTTC. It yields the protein CSASKRLSSYNEQFF.